These 27 T cell receptor beta chains came from one sample sequenced in a study of blood T cell repertoires in COVID-19. Profiled with immunoSEQ multiplex PCR; TCRdb holds only in-frame clones, not every one. The sample lists 68,000 or so clones; roughly 87% were seen once. The sequenced sample consisted of peripheral blood. These receptors all stem from a man aged 45 to 65 with COVID-19, enrolled during active disease.

The chain combines TRBV6-6 with TRBJ2-7; 10 nucleotides line up with TRBD2. CDR1 MNHNY and CDR2 SVGAGI come from the germline V gene (reference sequence). This CDR3 spans 20 amino acids. V lost 5 bases to trimming and J lost 4 bases; unmatched junction nucleotides: 23. CDR3 in amino acids: CASSRTETSGYSPAGYEQYF. The DNA of the CDR3 is TGTGCCAGCAGTCGTACGGAGACTAGCGGGTACTCCCCCGCCGGGTACGAGCAGTACTTC.

The chain has TRBV2 and TRBJ2-2, with D possibly being TRBD2 (6 bases). Germline CDR1 reads SNHLY; CDR2 reads FYNNEI. This CDR3 is 17 amino acids long. V was pared by 1 base and J by 5 bases, with 17 bases between. The CDR3 DNA reads TGTGCCAGCAGTGAAGAATCAGCAGCGGGCGGGACCGGGGAGCTGTTTTTT. As protein: CASSEESAAGGTGELFF.

The chain couples TRBV5-1 to TRBJ2-7; 10 positions agree with TRBD1. Germline V gene data show CDR1 as SGHRS and CDR2 as YFSETQ. This CDR3 is 13 amino acids long. J lost 6 bases, V lost 0 bases, and 0 bases had no gene match. The chain's CDR3 is CASSLGQGAEQYF. For the CDR3, the DNA is TGCGCCAGCAGCTTGGGACAGGGGGCCGAGCAGTACTTC. The full variable domain, rest sourced from reference TRBV5-1 and TRBJ2-7, is KAGVTQTPRYLIKTRGQQVTLSCSPISGHRSVSWYQQTPGQGLQFLFEYFSETQRNKGNFPGRFSGRQFSNSRSEMNVSTLELGDSALYLCASSLGQGAEQYFGPGTRLTVT.

This chain connects TRBV6-5 to TRBJ2-1; TRBD2 agrees at 7 bases. The germline CDR1 and CDR2 sequences are MNHEY and SVGAGI. The CDR3 contains 15 residues. The J segment lost 3 bases and the V segment lost 5 bases, leaving 7 bases of the junction unmatched. DNA for the CDR3: TGTGCCAGCAGTCGCGGGGGTAGGGACTACAATGAGCAGTTCTTC. The encoded protein is CASSRGGRDYNEQFF.

The J gene is TRBJ2-2, the V gene TRBV10-3; 9 bases match TRBD2. CDR1 and CDR2 (germline): ENHRY, SYGVKD. Trimming cost V 4 bases and J 2 bases; bases outside gene matches: 8. CDR3 length: 17 amino acids. CDR3 DNA: TGTGCCATCAGTGTTGGGCTAGCGGGGCCAAACACCGGGGAGCTGTTTTTT. It translates to CAISVGLAGPNTGELFF.

This chain uses TRBV2 with TRBJ2-7; 9 bases fit TRBD1. The V gene's germline CDR1 is SNHLY and CDR2 FYNNEI. With V trimmed by 1 base and J by 9 bases, 4 bases remained unmatched. The CDR3 covers 13 residues. The CDR3 sequence: CASSEGTGGRQYF. Here the CDR3 DNA reads TGTGCCAGCAGTGAAGGAACAGGGGGCCGGCAGTACTTC.

The V gene is TRBV10-1, the J gene TRBJ2-1, with 9 bases lining up with TRBD2. Germline-derived CDR1 and CDR2 are WNHNN and SYGVQD (reference sequence). Trimming took 7 bases from V and 6 from J; bases not matched to a gene: 10. This CDR3 has 15 amino acids. This chain's CDR3 is CASNLGLAFGNEQFF. The CDR3, as DNA: TGCGCCAGCAATTTAGGACTAGCGTTCGGCAATGAGCAGTTCTTC.

CDR3 DNA: TGTGCCAGCAGCGCGGGCAGGAACACCGGGGAGCTGTTTTTT. As protein: CASSAGRNTGELFF. This rearrangement joins TRBV27 to TRBJ2-2, with D possibly TRBD2 on 5 matching bases. Germline-derived CDR1 and CDR2 are MNHEY and SMNVEV (reference sequence). Trimming pared 6 bases from V and 1 base from J, leaving 9 bases between. The CDR3 is 14 residues long.

This clone was counted once. The chain has TRBV7-3 and TRBJ1-1; D is unclear. Trimming took off 2 bases at V and 3 bases at J, with 7 bases between the two ends. The germline CDR1 and CDR2 sequences are SGHTA and FQGTGA. This CDR3 contains 13 residues. Here the CDR3 reads CASSLGPDTEAFF. CDR3 nucleotide sequence: TGTGCCAGCAGCTTAGGTCCGGACACTGAAGCTTTCTTT.

The table lists this clone with a count of one. The chain is built from TRBV5-1 and TRBJ2-1; D remains ambiguous. Germline V CDR1 and CDR2: SGHRS, YFSETQ. This CDR3 spans 15 amino acids. V was cut by 0 bases and J by 0 bases, with 7 bases left in between. The CDR3 bases are TGCGCCAGCAGCTTGGCGGGTAGCTCCTACAATGAGCAGTTCTTC. Translating gives CASSLAGSSYNEQFF. The whole variable domain, filled in from reference TRBV5-1 and TRBJ2-1, reads KAGVTQTPRYLIKTRGQQVTLSCSPISGHRSVSWYQQTPGQGLQFLFEYFSETQRNKGNFPGRFSGRQFSNSRSEMNVSTLELGDSALYLCASSLAGSSYNEQFFGPGTRLTVL.

This rearrangement joins TRBV6-1 to TRBJ2-2, with a possible D match to TRBD1 (5 bases). Trimming pared 2 bases from V and 1 base from J, leaving 17 bases between. This CDR3 comprises 18 residues. Germline V gives CDR1 MNHNS, CDR2 SASEGT. CDR3 sequence (DNA): TGTGCCAGCAGTGAATCCGTTTGGGGCAGGGTGAACACCGGGGAGCTGTTTTTT. It translates to CASSESVWGRVNTGELFF.

CDR3 amino acids: CASSLSRPGGETQYF. The CDR3 DNA sequence: TGTGCCAGCAGTCTTTCCCGTCCGGGGGGGGAGACCCAGTACTTC. The gene calls are TRBV6-5 and TRBJ2-5, with 8 bases that match TRBD2. Germline CDR1 and CDR2: MNHEY and SVGAGI. This CDR3 has 15 amino acids. The V segment lost 5 bases and the J segment 5 bases; nucleotides outside the gene matches: 10.

The chain couples TRBV4-1 to TRBJ1-6, with 9 bases fitting TRBD1. Unmatched junction bases numbered 7, after V lost 4 bases and J lost 3 bases. Germline V lookup: CDR1 MGHRA, CDR2 YSYEKL. The CDR3 length is 17 residues. The DNA of the CDR3 is TGCGCCAGCAGCCCATCGGGACAGGGACTCTATAATTCACCCCTCCACTTT. This codes for CASSPSGQGLYNSPLHF.

The chain has TRBV19 and TRBJ2-7, with a possible D match to TRBD1 (7 bases). CDR3 length equals 14 residues. The germline V gene has CDR1 LNHDA and CDR2 SQIVND (reference sequence). Trimming removed 6 bases at V and 2 bases at J, with 14 bases between. The CDR3 DNA follows: TGTGCCAGTAGCGACAGGGAGGTAGCCTACGAGCAGTACTTC. Translated, it gives CASSDREVAYEQYF.

The chain joins TRBV24-1 to TRBJ1-1, with 7 bases lining up with TRBD1. The CDR3 is made up of 16 amino acids. Germline lookup yields CDR1 KGHDR and CDR2 SFDVKD. The J segment lost 4 bases and the V segment lost 1 base, leaving 8 bases of the junction unmatched. CDR3 nucleotides: TGTGCCACCAGTGATTTCCGGACAGGAGTAGGCACTGAAGCTTTCTTT. It yields the protein CATSDFRTGVGTEAFF.

V and J are TRBV19 and TRBJ2-2; 9 positions match TRBD2. The CDR3 runs 19 residues. Germline V gene sequence: CDR1 LNHDA, CDR2 SQIVND (reference sequence). The V segment lost 3 bases and the J segment 0 bases; nucleotides outside the gene matches: 11. The CDR3 sequence is CASSIAGGDSSANTGELFF. The CDR3 coding sequence is TGTGCCAGTAGTATCGCGGGGGGGGACAGTTCTGCGAACACCGGGGAGCTGTTTTTT. The variable domain in full, completed from reference TRBV19 and TRBJ2-2, reads DGGITQSPKYLFRKEGQNVTLSCEQNLNHDAMYWYRQDPGQGLRLIYYSQIVNDFQKGDIAEGYSVSREKKESFPLTVTSAQKNPTAFYLCASSIAGGDSSANTGELFFGEGSRLTVL.

This chain connects TRBV5-1 to TRBJ2-3; 7 bases are shared with TRBD2. The trim removed 7 bases at V and 2 bases at J, leaving 7 bases unmatched. The CDR3 sequence is 14 residues long. Germline CDR1 reads SGHRS; CDR2 reads YFSETQ. The CDR3 DNA sequence: TGCGCCAGCGCCGAGGGAGGGGTCACAGATACGCAGTATTTT. Translated, it gives CASAEGGVTDTQYF.

The chain combines TRBV7-2 with TRBJ2-5; D call uncertain. Germline assignment: CDR1 SGHTA and CDR2 FQGNSA. V was trimmed by 6 bases and J by 0 bases, leaving 5 bases between them. The CDR3 extends over 12 amino acids. The CDR3 reads CASSPYQETQYF. Written as DNA, the CDR3 is TGTGCCAGCAGTCCGTACCAAGAGACCCAGTACTTC.

The rearrangement uses TRBV12-3 or TRBV12-4 and TRBJ2-5; D is undetermined. Trimming took 6 bases from V and 4 from J, leaving 12 bases between them. This CDR3 contains 13 residues. In nucleotides, the CDR3 is TGTGCCAGCAGACCCCAGGAACGAGAGACCCAGTACTTC. Protein sequence: CASRPQERETQYF.

V gene TRBV5-1 combines with J gene TRBJ2-2; TRBD1 matches at 9 bases. The length of the CDR3 is 18 residues. CDR1 is SGHRS and CDR2 is YFSETQ in the germline V gene. V shed 1 base, J shed 4 bases, and the junction held 11 bases outside the gene matches. The CDR3 DNA follows: TGCGCCAGCAGCTTGCACCCGGGACAGGGAGTTGGCACCGGGGAGCTGTTTTTT. Protein: CASSLHPGQGVGTGELFF.

The chain is built from TRBV6-4 and TRBJ1-2; D remains ambiguous. Germline CDR1 and CDR2: MRHNA and SNTAGT. V lost 0 bases to trimming and J lost 3 bases, with 11 bases between them. The CDR3 covers 15 residues. CDR3 sequence (DNA): TGTGCCAGCAGTGACTCACCCCGCGGGGACTATGGCTACACCTTC. Its protein is CASSDSPRGDYGYTF.

This clone appeared once. This sequence joins TRBV7-2 and TRBJ2-3; 13 bases are a match to TRBD2. The V gene's germline CDR1 is SGHTA and CDR2 FQGNSA. V shed 5 bases and J 2 bases; nucleotides not matched to a gene: 4. The CDR3 length is 16 residues. CDR3: CASSLTSGRDTDTQYF. In nucleotides, the CDR3 is TGTGCCAGCAGCCTCACTAGCGGGAGGGACACAGATACGCAGTATTTT. The whole variable domain, remainder taken from reference TRBV7-2 and TRBJ2-3, is GAGVSQSPSNKVTEKGKDVELRCDPISGHTALYWYRQSLGQGLEFLIYFQGNSAPDKSGLPSDRFSAERTGGSVSTLTIQRTQQEDSAVYLCASSLTSGRDTDTQYFGPGTRLTVL.

CDR3 DNA: TGTGCCAGCAGCGAGGGACAGGGGGTCTACGAGCAGTACTTC. It translates to CASSEGQGVYEQYF. The V call is TRBV6-5, the J call TRBJ2-7; 11 bases agree with TRBD1. This CDR3 contains 14 residues. V lost 6 bases to trimming and J lost 3 bases; unmatched junction nucleotides: 4. Per germline, CDR1 MNHEY and CDR2 SVGAGI.

This chain joins TRBV9 and TRBJ2-2; 8 bases align to TRBD2. The germline CDR1 and CDR2 sequences are SGDLS and YYNGEE. Unmatched junction bases numbered 4, after V lost 0 bases and J lost 6 bases. This CDR3 spans 15 amino acids. The CDR3: CASSVARTSPGELFF. In DNA, the CDR3 is TGTGCCAGCAGCGTAGCCCGGACTAGCCCCGGGGAGCTGTTTTTT.

This clone was recorded once. This chain links TRBV4-2 with TRBJ2-5, with 10 positions matching TRBD2. The germline CDR1 and CDR2 sequences are LGHNA and YNFKEQ. J lost 4 bases, V lost 1 base, and 12 bases had no gene match. The CDR3 spans 18 residues. The CDR3 coding sequence is TGTGCCAGCAGCCAAGGCTTAACAGCGGGAGGGCCGGGAGAGACCCAGTACTTC. This gives the protein CASSQGLTAGGPGETQYF.

The chain combines TRBV3-1 (or the pseudogene TRBV3-2) with TRBJ1-2, with a possible D match to TRBD1 (6 bases). Germline CDR1 LGHDT, CDR2 YNNKEL (reference sequence). The CDR3 has 13 residues. The V and J ends lost 5 bases and 5 bases respectively, with 12 bases between them. The DNA of the CDR3 is TGTGCCAGCAGCGCAGGGGATGGGTATGGCTACACCTTC. Encoded protein: CASSAGDGYGYTF.

The chain couples TRBV7-9 to TRBJ2-5; 11 positions match TRBD2. Germline V gene sequence: CDR1 SEHNR, CDR2 FQNEAQ (reference sequence). With 6 bases clipped from V and 3 bases from J, the junction kept 3 bases outside the gene matches. This CDR3 spans 14 amino acids. In DNA form, the CDR3 reads TGTGCCAGCAGACCACTAGCGGGAGAAGAGACCCAGTACTTC. Its protein is CASRPLAGEETQYF.